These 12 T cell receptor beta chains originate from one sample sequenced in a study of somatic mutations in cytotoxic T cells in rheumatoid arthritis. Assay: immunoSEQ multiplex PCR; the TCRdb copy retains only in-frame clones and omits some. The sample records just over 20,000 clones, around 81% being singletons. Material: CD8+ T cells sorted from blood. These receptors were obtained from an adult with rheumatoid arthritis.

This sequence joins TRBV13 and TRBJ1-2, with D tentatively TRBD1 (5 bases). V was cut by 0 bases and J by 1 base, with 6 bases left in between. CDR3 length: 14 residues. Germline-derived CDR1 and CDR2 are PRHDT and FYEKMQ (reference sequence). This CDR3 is CASSLGGDNYGYTF. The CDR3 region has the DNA TGTGCCAGCAGCTTAGGAGGGGATAACTATGGCTACACCTTC.

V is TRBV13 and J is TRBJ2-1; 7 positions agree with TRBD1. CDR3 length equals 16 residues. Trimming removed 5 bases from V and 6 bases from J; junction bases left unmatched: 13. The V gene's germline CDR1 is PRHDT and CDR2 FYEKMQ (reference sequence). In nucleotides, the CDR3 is TGTGCCAGCAGCCATATAACAGGGGCTCATCGCAATGAGCAGTTCTTC. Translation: CASSHITGAHRNEQFF.

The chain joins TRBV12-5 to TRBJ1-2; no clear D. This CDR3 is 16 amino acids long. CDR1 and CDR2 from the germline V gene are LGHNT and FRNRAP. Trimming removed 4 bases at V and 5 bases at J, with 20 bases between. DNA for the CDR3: TGTGCTAGTGGTTCATCCCCGGGTACTCAATCATATGGCTACACCTTC. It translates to CASGSSPGTQSYGYTF.

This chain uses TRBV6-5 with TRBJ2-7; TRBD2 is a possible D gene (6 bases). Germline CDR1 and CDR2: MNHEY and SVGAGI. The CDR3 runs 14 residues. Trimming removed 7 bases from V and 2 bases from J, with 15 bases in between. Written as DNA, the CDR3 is TGTGCCAGCAAGTCGGGAGAGCCGCCCTACGAGCAGTACTTC. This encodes CASKSGEPPYEQYF.

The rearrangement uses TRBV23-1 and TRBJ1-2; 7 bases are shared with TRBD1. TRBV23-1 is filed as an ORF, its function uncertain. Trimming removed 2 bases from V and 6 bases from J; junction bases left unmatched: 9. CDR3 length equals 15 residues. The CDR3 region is CASSQNRGGIDGYTF. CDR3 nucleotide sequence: TGCGCCAGCAGTCAAAACAGGGGCGGAATAGATGGCTACACCTTC.

CDR3 nucleotides: TGTGCCCTAAGAGAGACCCAGTACTTC. Translation: CALRETQYF. V gene TRBV21-1 combines with J gene TRBJ2-5; TRBD2, the D gene given by the table, was not confirmed from the DNA. TRBV21-1 is a pseudogene segment. The CDR3 is made up of 9 amino acids.

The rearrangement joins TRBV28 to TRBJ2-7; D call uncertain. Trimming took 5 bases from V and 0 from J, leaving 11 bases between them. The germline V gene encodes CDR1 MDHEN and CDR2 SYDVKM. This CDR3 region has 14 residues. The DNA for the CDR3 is TGTGCCAGCAGTCGGGTAGGGTTCTCCTACGAGCAGTACTTC. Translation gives CASSRVGFSYEQYF.

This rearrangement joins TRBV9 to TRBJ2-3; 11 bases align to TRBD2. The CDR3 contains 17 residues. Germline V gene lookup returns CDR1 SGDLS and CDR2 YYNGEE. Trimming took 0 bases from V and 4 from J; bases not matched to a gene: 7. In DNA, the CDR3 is TGTGCCAGCAGCGTAGCCGGGACTAGCGGAGTCGCAGATACGCAGTATTTT. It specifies CASSVAGTSGVADTQYF. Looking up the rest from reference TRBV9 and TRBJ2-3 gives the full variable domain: DSGVTQTPKHLITATGQRVTLRCSPRSGDLSVYWYQQSLDQGLQFLIQYYNGEERAKGNILERFSAQQFPDLHSELNLSSLELGDSALYFCASSVAGTSGVADTQYFGPGTRLTVL.

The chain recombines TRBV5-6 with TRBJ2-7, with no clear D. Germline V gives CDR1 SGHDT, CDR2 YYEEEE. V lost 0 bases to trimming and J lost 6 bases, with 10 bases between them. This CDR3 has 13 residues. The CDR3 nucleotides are TGTGCCAGCAGCTTGGGGTCGGCTTTCGAGCAGTACGTC. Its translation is CASSLGSAFEQYV.

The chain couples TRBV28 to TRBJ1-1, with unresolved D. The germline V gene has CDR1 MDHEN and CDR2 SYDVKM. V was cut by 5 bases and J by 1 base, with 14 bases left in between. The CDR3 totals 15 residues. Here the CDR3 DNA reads TGTGCCAGCAGTCCCCCCCCGGATAGGAACACTGAAGCTTTCTTT. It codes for CASSPPPDRNTEAFF.

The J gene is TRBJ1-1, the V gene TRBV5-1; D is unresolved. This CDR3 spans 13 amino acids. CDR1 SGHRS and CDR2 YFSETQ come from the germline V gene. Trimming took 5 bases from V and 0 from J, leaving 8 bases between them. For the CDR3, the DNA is TGCGCCAGCAGGCGGGCCTTGAACACTGAAGCTTTCTTT. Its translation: CASRRALNTEAFF.

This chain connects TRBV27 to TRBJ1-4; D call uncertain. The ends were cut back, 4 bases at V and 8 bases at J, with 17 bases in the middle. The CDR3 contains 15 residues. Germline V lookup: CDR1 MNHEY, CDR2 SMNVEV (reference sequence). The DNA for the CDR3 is TGTGCCAGCAGTTCCCCTCCGCCCGGGTTGGAAAAACTGTTTTTT. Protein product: CASSSPPPGLEKLFF.